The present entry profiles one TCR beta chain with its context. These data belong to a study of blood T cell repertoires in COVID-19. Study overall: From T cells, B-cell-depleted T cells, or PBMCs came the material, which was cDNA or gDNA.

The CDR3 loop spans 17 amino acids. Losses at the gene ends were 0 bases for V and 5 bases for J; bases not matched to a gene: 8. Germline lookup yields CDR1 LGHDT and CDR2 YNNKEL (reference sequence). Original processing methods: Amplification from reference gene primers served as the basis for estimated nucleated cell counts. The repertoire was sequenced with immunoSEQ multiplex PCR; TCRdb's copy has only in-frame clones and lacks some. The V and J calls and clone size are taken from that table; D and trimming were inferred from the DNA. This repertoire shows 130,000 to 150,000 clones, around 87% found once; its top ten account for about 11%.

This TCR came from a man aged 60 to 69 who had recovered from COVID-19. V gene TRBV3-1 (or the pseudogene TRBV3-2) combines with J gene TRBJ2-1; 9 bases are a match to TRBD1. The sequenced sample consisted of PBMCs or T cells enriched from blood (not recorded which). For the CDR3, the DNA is TGTGCCAGCAGCCAAGATCGGGGACAGGGTGGGGACAATGAGCAGTTCTTC. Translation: CASSQDRGQGGDNEQFF.